What follows is one TCR beta chain and its context. CDR1 and CDR2 from the germline V gene are LGHDT and YNNKEL (reference sequence). Trimming at V came to 3 bases and at J to 1 base, leaving 10 bases not matched to a gene. The CDR3 runs to 18 residues. Clones were sequenced by immunoSEQ multiplex PCR, and TCRdb holds only the in-frame ones, with some missing. The table shows some 79,000 clones, with roughly 87% occurring only once. This sample is drawn from a study of control samples from healthy donors and cancer patients. Sequencing was carried out using blood. This chain joins TRBV3-1 (or the pseudogene TRBV3-2) and TRBJ2-5, with 11 bases fitting TRBD1. The sequence was obtained from a woman in her forties or fifties in good health. The CDR3 DNA reads as TGTGCCAGCAGCCAGGACAGGGGGCTCCGACTACTCCAAGAGACCCAGTACTTC. Protein sequence: CASSQDRGLRLLQETQYF.